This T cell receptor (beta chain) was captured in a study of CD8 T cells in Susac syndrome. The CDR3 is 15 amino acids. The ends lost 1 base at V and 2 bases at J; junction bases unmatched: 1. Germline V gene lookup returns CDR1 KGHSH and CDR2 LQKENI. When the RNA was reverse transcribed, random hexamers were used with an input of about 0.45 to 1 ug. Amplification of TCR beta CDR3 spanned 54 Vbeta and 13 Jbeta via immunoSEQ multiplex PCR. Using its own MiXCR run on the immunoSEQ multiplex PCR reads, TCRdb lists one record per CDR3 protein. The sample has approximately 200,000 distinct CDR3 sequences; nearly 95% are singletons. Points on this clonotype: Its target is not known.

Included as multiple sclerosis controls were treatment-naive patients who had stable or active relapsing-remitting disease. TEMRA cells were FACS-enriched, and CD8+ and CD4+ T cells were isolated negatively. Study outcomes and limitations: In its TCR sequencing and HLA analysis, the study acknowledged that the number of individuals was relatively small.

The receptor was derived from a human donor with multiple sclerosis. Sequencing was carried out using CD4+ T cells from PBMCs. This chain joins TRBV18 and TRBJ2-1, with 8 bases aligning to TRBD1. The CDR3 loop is CASSPQTGAYNEQFF. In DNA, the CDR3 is TGTGCCAGCTCACCACAGACAGGGGCCTACAATGAGCAGTTCTTC.